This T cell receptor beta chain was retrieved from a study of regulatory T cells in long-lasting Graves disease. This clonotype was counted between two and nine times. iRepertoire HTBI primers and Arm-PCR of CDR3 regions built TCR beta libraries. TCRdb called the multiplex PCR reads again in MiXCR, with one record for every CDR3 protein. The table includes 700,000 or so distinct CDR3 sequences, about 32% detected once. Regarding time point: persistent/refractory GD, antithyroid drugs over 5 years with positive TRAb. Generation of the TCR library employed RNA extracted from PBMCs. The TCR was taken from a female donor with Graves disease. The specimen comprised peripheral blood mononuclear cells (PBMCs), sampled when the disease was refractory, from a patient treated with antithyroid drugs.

The CDR3 loop is CASEGQTYEQYF. The CDR3 DNA is TGTGCCAGTGAGGGACAGACCTACGAGCAGTACTTC. The genes are TRBV28 and TRBJ2-7, with 7 nucleotides matching TRBD1. V was pared by 9 bases and J by 2 bases, with 4 bases of the junction left unmatched. The CDR3 is 12 residues long. From germline, CDR1 is MDHEN and CDR2 SYDVKM.